This T cell receptor beta chain was profiled in a study of T-cell reconstitution after alpha-beta-depleted transplantation in children. This clonotype has a handful of counts. Germline CDR1 SGHVS, CDR2 FNYEAQ. CDR3 length: 15 residues. V dropped 5 bases and J dropped 5 bases, with 13 bases sitting between them. Unique molecular identifiers were incorporated when the TCRbeta library was constructed. MiXCR, applied by TCRdb to the PCR reads, yields one record per CDR3 protein. The sample has hundreds of thousands of distinct CDR3 sequences; roughly 17% are singletons. The TCR was taken from a human donor who donated a stem cell graft to a child with acute myeloid leukemia. Source: PBMCs from the stem cell graft donor, taken from the stem cell graft. The chain carries TRBV7-6 and TRBJ1-6; D perhaps matches TRBD1 (5 bases). Written as DNA, the CDR3 is TGTGCCAGCAGCCATGGGACCGGGGATAATTCACCCCTCCACTTT. This translates into CASSHGTGDNSPLHF.